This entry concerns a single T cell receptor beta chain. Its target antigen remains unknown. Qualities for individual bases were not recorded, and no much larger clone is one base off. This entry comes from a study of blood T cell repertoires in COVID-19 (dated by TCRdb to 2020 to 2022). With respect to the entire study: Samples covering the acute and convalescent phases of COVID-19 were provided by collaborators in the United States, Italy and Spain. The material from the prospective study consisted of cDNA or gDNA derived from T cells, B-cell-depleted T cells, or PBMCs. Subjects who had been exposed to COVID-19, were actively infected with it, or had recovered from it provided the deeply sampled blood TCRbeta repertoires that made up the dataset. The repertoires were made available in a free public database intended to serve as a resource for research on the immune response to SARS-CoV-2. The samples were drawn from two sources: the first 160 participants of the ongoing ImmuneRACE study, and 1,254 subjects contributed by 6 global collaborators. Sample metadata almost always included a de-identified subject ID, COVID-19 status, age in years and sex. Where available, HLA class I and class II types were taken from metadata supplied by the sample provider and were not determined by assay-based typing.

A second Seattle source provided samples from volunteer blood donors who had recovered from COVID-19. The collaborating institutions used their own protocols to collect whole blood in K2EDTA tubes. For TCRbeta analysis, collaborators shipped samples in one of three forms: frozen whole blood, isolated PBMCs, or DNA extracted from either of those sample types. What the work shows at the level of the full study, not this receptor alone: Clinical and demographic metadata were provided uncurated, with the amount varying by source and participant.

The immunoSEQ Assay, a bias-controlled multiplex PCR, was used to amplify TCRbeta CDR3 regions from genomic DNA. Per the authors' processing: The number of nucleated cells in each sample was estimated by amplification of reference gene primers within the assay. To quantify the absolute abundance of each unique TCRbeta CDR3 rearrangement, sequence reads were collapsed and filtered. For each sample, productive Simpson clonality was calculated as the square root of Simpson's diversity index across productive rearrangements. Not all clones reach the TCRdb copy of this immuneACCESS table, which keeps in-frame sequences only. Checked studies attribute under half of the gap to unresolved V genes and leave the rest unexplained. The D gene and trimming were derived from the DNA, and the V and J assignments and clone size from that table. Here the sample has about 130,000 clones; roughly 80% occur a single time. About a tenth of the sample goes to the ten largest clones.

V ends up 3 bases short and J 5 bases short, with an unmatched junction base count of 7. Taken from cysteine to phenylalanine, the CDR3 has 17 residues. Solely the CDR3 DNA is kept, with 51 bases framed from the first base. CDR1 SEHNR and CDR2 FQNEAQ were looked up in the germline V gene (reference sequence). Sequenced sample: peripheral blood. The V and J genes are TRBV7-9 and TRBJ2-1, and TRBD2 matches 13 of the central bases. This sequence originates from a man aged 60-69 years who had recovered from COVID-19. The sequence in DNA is TGTGCCAGCAGCTTGACCGGGACTAGCGGGGTTAACAATGAGCAGTTCTTC. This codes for CASSLTGTSGVNNEQFF.